This T cell receptor beta chain appears in the sequencing data of a study of molecular identifiers for immune sequencing clone quantification (dated by TCRdb to the late 2010s). About the investigation overall: For a replicate experiment, RNA from 20,000 or 100,000 naive CD8 T cells was divided into five aliquots, and four of the five aliquots were sequenced. The study was a methods study using CD8 T cells to benchmark molecular-identifier clustering-based TCR repertoire sequencing (MIDCIRS) and TCR RNA copy counting.

Study-wide findings and limitations: About 3 recovered TCR RNA copies per cell were obtained by modeling, versus roughly 9.1 by digital PCR, implying a capture efficiency of 30% to 35%. When barcode sub-clustering was not used, chimeric consensus sequences inflated TCR diversity, with chimeras reaching as high as 47%. In CMV-specific effector cells, clones with more than 20 RNA copies contained over 97% of molecules, whereas in naive cells such clones contained under 1% of molecules. Spiked-in Jurkat TCR RNA equal to a single cell's worth was reported to be detectable even within 1,200,000 naive CD8 T cells. Highly expanded clone sizes could be underestimated because identical TCR molecules may share a barcode. The naive libraries included spiked-in Jurkat TCR RNA (fewer than eleven copies' worth), and this Jurkat TCR RNA is not part of the donor repertoire.

This clonotype was counted ten times or more. The target of this receptor is not known. Within one base of it there is no much larger clone, and no base qualities were kept. V ends up 1 base short and J 8 bases short, with an unmatched junction base count of 9. From the cysteine up to the phenylalanine, the CDR3 has a length of 17 residues. The only DNA kept is the CDR3, 51 bases in frame from the first base. Based on the germline V gene, the CDR1 and CDR2 sequences are MGHRA and YSYEKL. The library was built by means of PCR. This sample was sequenced with a NextSeq 500. Bulk TCR libraries were generated as previously described, with the TCR primers listed in Table S5 used. Total RNA was purified with the Qiagen AllPrep DNA/RNA kit. Before any analysis, reads coming from multiple sequencing runs of the same library were combined into one pool. The authors' pipeline ran thus. Reads were retained only if an exact TCR constant sequence was present, and the retained reads were trimmed to 150 nt and grouped according to their 12-nt molecular barcodes. Within each barcode group, reads were sub-clustered at a 15% Levenshtein threshold, and quality-weighted consensus sequences were built per RNA molecule. Non-functional sequences were removed, as were lower-count sequences one edit away from another. On the basis of fitting two negative binomial distributions, barcode sub-clusters with fewer than 20% of the maximum read count were discarded. TCRdb ran its own pipeline on the public reads, namely fastp trimming at Q25 and MiXCR clone calling, and kept in-frame beta chains. All rows with the same CDR3 protein become a single entry with the most common DNA and genes. TCRdb's processing, not the authors' own work, is the source of the V and J calls. The sample table lists roughly 90,000 distinct CDR3 sequences, around a quarter of them with a count of one. The ten largest make up 0.78% of the sample.

Libraries of naive CD8 T cells were generated from roughly 20,000 to 1,000,000 sorted cells, with 10%, 30% or 50% of the purified RNA used. On a BD FACSAria II, naive CD8 T cells were FACS-sorted as CD8+CD4-CCR7+CD45RA+ and collected into RLT Plus buffer. To test detection sensitivity, Jurkat RNA equivalent to ten TCR copies was spiked into samples of roughly 20,000-1,100,000 naive CD8 T cells. CD8 T cells were enriched with RosetteSep CD8+ T Cell Enrichment Cocktail and Ficoll-Paque, followed by ACK red cell lysis. This clonotype was sampled from a human donor in good health. Some libraries in this study had Jurkat cell RNA spiked in. This chain is built from TRBV4-1 and TRBJ2-1, and TRBD2 aligns with 12 junction nucleotides. Sequencing was carried out using naive CD8+ T cells from blood, with Jurkat cell RNA spiked in. This sample's cell subset or site label indicates: FACS-sorted CD8+CD4-CCR7+CD45RA+ naive T cells. Here is the DNA: TGCGCCAGCAGCCAAGCTCCTAGCGGGGGGGATGGATATGAGCAGTTCTTC. It translates to CASSQAPSGGDGYEQFF.